This T cell receptor beta chain was identified in a study of OX40 agonist ivuxolimab in advanced cancers. The wider study: Patients with hepatocellular carcinoma, melanoma, renal cell or head and neck cancer made up the dose-escalation patients.

Assay: immunoSEQ multiplex PCR; the TCRdb copy retains only in-frame clones and omits some. In the table there are roughly 74,000 clones, 80% to 95% of which are singletons. CDR1 and CDR2 (germline): SNHLY, FYNNEI. Trimming removed 5 bases at V and 9 bases at J, with 8 bases between. This CDR3 contains 11 residues. Sampled blood was obtained at baseline, cycle 4 day 1, and cycle 7 day 1. J is TRBJ2-1 and V is TRBV2; D is unclear. Sequences were derived from CD4+ or CD8+ T cells sorted from blood, sampled in a trial of the OX40 agonist ivuxolimab. The clonotype originates from an adult with an advanced solid tumor such as melanoma, head and neck, liver or kidney cancer. Here the CDR3 DNA reads TGTGCCAGCAGTCCCTGGGGTGAGCAGTTCTTC. Protein product: CASSPWGEQFF.